The next 27 T cell receptor beta chains were all read from a single sample in a study of T cell repertoires in cytomegalovirus infection. TCRdb re-called the reads through MiXCR, storing one row per CDR3 protein. The table lists 250,000 to 400,000 distinct CDR3 sequences, roughly 25% of them singletons. No antigens are known for them. Sequenced material: cultured PBMCs, taken from culture after CMV antigen stimulation. Receptor source: a human donor in good health (CMV status not recorded). Some clones in this sample may be carry-over from other donors' samples.

The table lists this clonotype with a few counts. The J gene is TRBJ2-4, the V gene TRBV7-2; a weak D match, TRBD1 (5 bases). This CDR3 spans 15 amino acids. Trimming stripped 10 bases from V and 0 bases from J, with 16 bases between. CDR1 SGHTA and CDR2 FQGNSA come from the germline V gene. The CDR3 spells CATQGHTIAKNIQYF. The CDR3 DNA follows: TGTGCCACCCAAGGACATACTATAGCCAAAAACATTCAGTACTTC.

The chain uses TRBV6-2 or TRBV6-3 and TRBJ2-1; D may be TRBD1 (5 bases). Trimming took off 6 bases at V and 4 bases at J, with 13 bases between the two ends. CDR3 size: 14 residues. Germline loops: CDR1 MNHEY, CDR2 SVGEGT. The CDR3 bases are TGTGCCAGCAGCCCTACAACAGGTTACAATGAGCAGTTCTTC. Translating it yields CASSPTTGYNEQFF.

This clonotype was seen at least ten times. The chain has TRBV4-2 and TRBJ1-2, with 7 bases lining up with TRBD1. Germline trimming cut 4 bases from V and 4 bases from J; bases unmatched to any gene: 18. Germline loops: CDR1 LGHNA, CDR2 YNFKEQ. The CDR3 runs to 18 residues. CDR3 sequence (DNA): TGTGCCAGCAGCCCGAGGACAGGCACCAGTTCTAATCTCTATGGCTACACCTTC. Translated, it gives CASSPRTGTSSNLYGYTF.

This rearrangement joins TRBV5-1 to TRBJ2-1, with 12 bases lining up with TRBD2. With V trimmed by 0 bases and J by 10 bases, 8 bases remained unmatched. CDR1 SGHRS and CDR2 YFSETQ come from the germline V gene. The CDR3 spans 16 residues. The CDR3, as DNA: TGCGCCAGCAGCTTGGGACTAGCGGGAGCGGCCCGCGAGCAGTTCTTC. Its translation: CASSLGLAGAAREQFF.

This sequence joins TRBV6-5 and TRBJ1-4, with 7 positions matching TRBD1. Trimming removed 0 bases from V and 8 bases from J; junction bases left unmatched: 9. Looked up from germline, CDR1 is MNHEY and CDR2 is SVGAGI. The CDR3 runs to 16 residues. This CDR3 is CASSYSNWGGGEKLFF. In DNA form, the CDR3 reads TGTGCCAGCAGTTACTCGAATTGGGGAGGGGGCGAAAAACTGTTTTTT.

This clonotype was observed many times. The chain combines TRBV11-2 with TRBJ2-1; 10 bases are shared with TRBD2. Trimming at V came to 7 bases and at J to 7 bases, leaving 13 bases not matched to a gene. The CDR3 extends over 16 amino acids. CDR1 SGHAT and CDR2 FQNNGV come from the germline V gene. The CDR3 sequence: CASTDAGTSERNEQFF. The CDR3 region has the DNA TGTGCCAGCACCGACGCCGGGACTAGCGAGCGAAATGAGCAGTTCTTC.

The rearrangement uses TRBV28 and TRBJ2-7; unclear D gene. Per the germline V gene, CDR1 is MDHEN and CDR2 is SYDVKM. The CDR3 length is 12 residues. Trimming took 5 bases from V and 2 from J, leaving 7 bases between them. In nucleotides, the CDR3 is TGTGCCAGCAGTAACAGAGCCTACGAGCAGTACGTC. It yields the protein CASSNRAYEQYV.

This clonotype was seen only a few times. This chain joins TRBV24-1 and TRBJ2-7; no reliable D call. The CDR3 has 12 amino acids. In germline, CDR1 is KGHDR, CDR2 SFDVKD. V was pared by 7 bases and J by 2 bases, with 8 bases between. The CDR3 is CATRGSTYEQYF. CDR3 sequence (DNA): TGTGCCACCAGGGGGTCCACCTACGAGCAGTACTTC.

The CDR3 reads CAWRGIPPDNEQFF. CDR3 DNA sequence: TGTGCCTGGAGGGGGATCCCTCCAGACAATGAGCAGTTCTTC. The chain couples TRBV30 to TRBJ2-1; D call uncertain. CDR1 is GTSNPN, CDR2 SVGIG, per germline (reference sequence). The length of the CDR3 is 14 residues. V lost 3 bases to trimming and J lost 5 bases, with 14 bases between them.

The gene calls are TRBV7-2 and TRBJ1-3; D is ambiguous. V lost 0 bases, J lost 0 bases, and 6 bases lay in between. The CDR3 is made up of 15 amino acids. Germline assignment: CDR1 SGHTA and CDR2 FQGNSA. CDR3 in DNA: TGTGCCAGCAGCTTAGCCCTGCTCTCTGGAAACACCATATATTTT. Translated, it gives CASSLALLSGNTIYF.

This clonotype has more than one count but fewer than ten. The V and J genes are TRBV12-3 or TRBV12-4 and TRBJ1-6, with D possibly being TRBD1 (5 bases). V was shortened by 3 bases and J by 9 bases, with 15 bases between the two germline ends. The CDR3 has 15 residues. CDR3 residues: CASSLSQGLGSPLHF. The DNA of the CDR3 is TGTGCCAGCAGTTTGTCGCAGGGCCTGGGTTCACCCCTCCACTTT.

In the case of this clonotype: This may stem from a read error, because a much larger clone lies one nucleotide away. This chain connects TRBV6-6 to TRBJ2-5; D is ambiguous. Trimming removed 6 bases at V and 2 bases at J, with 4 bases between. The germline V gene encodes CDR1 MNHNY and CDR2 SVGAGI (reference sequence). The CDR3 extends over 11 amino acids. CDR3 nucleotide sequence: TGTGCCAGCAGACTTCAAGAGACCCAGTACTTC. Amino acids: CASRLQETQYF.

A few counts support this clonotype. The V call is TRBV7-9, the J call TRBJ2-5; a weak D match, TRBD1 (5 bases). This CDR3 spans 13 amino acids. Germline-derived CDR1 and CDR2 are SEHNR and FQNEAQ (reference sequence). V lost 1 base and J lost 9, with 12 bases in between. The CDR3 region has the DNA TGTGCCAGCAGCTTAGGCATTCAAGGGGCCCAGTACTTC. This sequence encodes CASSLGIQGAQYF.

This clonotype was detected a few times. The rearrangement joins TRBV25-1 to TRBJ1-3; TRBD1 might be the D (5 bases). The CDR3 spans 16 residues. Trimming shortened V by 3 bases and J by 0 bases, and 12 bases separated the two germline ends. CDR1 is MGHDK and CDR2 is SYGVNS in the germline V gene. The DNA of the CDR3 is TGTGCCAGCAGTGACCCAGGGTGGGTCTCTGGAAACACCATATATTTT. It is translated as CASSDPGWVSGNTIYF.

This chain connects TRBV29-1 to TRBJ2-3; maybe TRBD2 (6 bases). This CDR3 comprises 15 residues. Trimming cost V 6 bases and J 4 bases, with 20 bases left between them. Germline lookup yields CDR1 SQVTM and CDR2 ANQGSEA. CDR3 coding DNA: TGCAGCGTGCCAGGGACTTCACGCGGTTCAGATACGCAGTATTTT. Its protein product is CSVPGTSRGSDTQYF.

The V and J genes are TRBV4-2 and TRBJ1-2, with D possibly being TRBD1 (5 bases). CDR1 and CDR2 (germline): LGHNA, YNFKEQ. Trimming took 1 base from V and 0 from J, leaving 18 bases between them. This CDR3 region has 18 residues. CDR3 loop: CASSQGGGWNSPNYGYTF. In DNA, the CDR3 is TGTGCCAGCAGCCAAGGCGGGGGTTGGAACAGCCCTAACTATGGCTACACCTTC.

The chain links TRBV6-1 to TRBJ2-2, with a tentative D call TRBD1 (6 bases). CDR1 is MNHNS, CDR2 SASEGT, per germline. V shed 6 bases and J shed 3 bases, with 17 bases lying between them. This CDR3 spans 16 amino acids. The CDR3 DNA sequence: TGTGCCAGCAGCCGTACGGCGACAGGACACACCGGGGAGCTGTTTTTT. Translation: CASSRTATGHTGELFF.

The chain links TRBV6-4 to TRBJ1-1; the D gene is possibly TRBD1 (6 bases). Trimming took off 3 bases at V and 4 bases at J, with 9 bases between the two ends. Germline V lookup: CDR1 MRHNA, CDR2 SNTAGT. The CDR3 is 13 residues long. For the CDR3, the DNA is TGTGCCAGCAGTGAAATACAGGGCACTGAAGCTTTCTTT. Translating gives CASSEIQGTEAFF.

This clonotype was picked up many times. The chain employs TRBV2 and TRBJ2-1; D may be TRBD2 (5 bases). Germline CDR1 is SNHLY and CDR2 is FYNNEI. Trimming stripped 1 base from V and 6 bases from J, with 22 bases between. CDR3 length: 18 amino acids. The CDR3 bases are TGTGCCAGCAGTGAAGTCCAACTAGTGACGGCCTACCTCAATGAGCAGTTCTTC. Its protein is CASSEVQLVTAYLNEQFF.

This clonotype was detected a few times. The J gene is TRBJ2-1, the V gene TRBV29-1; TRBD1 aligns across 8 bases. The J segment lost 4 bases and the V segment lost 8 bases, leaving 7 bases of the junction unmatched. This CDR3 has 13 residues. Germline CDR1 is SQVTM and CDR2 is ANQGSEA. The CDR3 loop reads CSLQDRAYNEQFF. For the CDR3, the DNA is TGCAGCCTCCAGGACAGGGCTTACAATGAGCAGTTCTTC.

The chain joins TRBV6-2 or TRBV6-3 to TRBJ2-7, with 14 nucleotides matching TRBD2. Germline-derived CDR1 and CDR2 are MNHEY and SVGEGT. This CDR3 comprises 17 residues. Trimming cost V 11 bases and J 5 bases; bases outside gene matches: 17. The CDR3 reads CAAQRGTSGRSYHEQYF. The CDR3, as DNA: TGTGCCGCCCAAAGGGGGACTAGCGGGAGATCTTATCACGAGCAGTACTTC.

This clonotype showed up just a few times. The rearrangement joins TRBV28 to TRBJ2-3; tentative D call: TRBD1 (6 bases). The V gene's germline CDR1 is MDHEN and CDR2 SYDVKM. Trimming left V 2 bases short and J 2 bases short, with 14 bases between. The CDR3 totals 16 residues. CDR3 nucleotides: TGTGCCAGCAGTTTAAATCCGGGACACCCCACAGATACGCAGTATTTT. Encoded protein: CASSLNPGHPTDTQYF.

The gene calls are TRBV11-2 and TRBJ1-4, with D hard to call. Trimming removed 5 bases from V and 5 bases from J, with 18 bases in between. CDR3 length: 16 amino acids. Germline V gives CDR1 SGHAT, CDR2 FQNNGV. DNA for the CDR3: TGTGCCAGCAGCCCCCTGCCGGGAGGATTAAATGAAAAACTGTTTTTT. Its translation is CASSPLPGGLNEKLFF.

This rearrangement joins TRBV27 to TRBJ2-5, with a weak D call TRBD1 (5 bases). The CDR3 covers 16 residues. V lost 3 bases, J lost 4 bases, and 18 bases lay in between. Per germline, CDR1 MNHEY and CDR2 SMNVEV (reference sequence). CDR3 amino acids: CASSLGQGFPGETQYF. The CDR3 DNA is TGTGCCAGCAGTTTGGGCCAGGGCTTCCCGGGAGAGACCCAGTACTTC.

This clonotype was detected a few times. The chain links TRBV10-1 to TRBJ1-2; 7 positions match TRBD1. V lost 6 bases to trimming and J lost 2 bases; unmatched junction nucleotides: 9. Germline V lookup: CDR1 WNHNN, CDR2 SYGVQD (reference sequence). This CDR3 has 15 residues. CDR3 amino acids: CASRKQGRGNYGYTF. The CDR3 DNA sequence: TGCGCCAGCAGGAAACAGGGGCGCGGGAACTATGGCTACACCTTC.

The CDR3 coding sequence is TGTGCCAGCAGCCAAGATGGGACCGTCGGCAATCAGCCCCAGCATTTT. Residues: CASSQDGTVGNQPQHF. The chain links TRBV3-1 to TRBJ1-5, with a tentative D call TRBD1 (5 bases). Germline-derived CDR1 and CDR2 are LGHDT and YNNKEL (reference sequence). V was cut by 0 bases and J by 2 bases, with 11 bases left in between. This CDR3 is 16 amino acids long.

The table lists this clonotype with a few counts. This chain joins TRBV7-6 and TRBJ2-1; 9 bases map to TRBD2. The germline CDR1 and CDR2 sequences are SGHVS and FNYEAQ. V lost 5 bases and J lost 9; bases outside the gene matches: 14. The CDR3 is 16 amino acids. CDR3 DNA: TGTGCCAGCAGCGGACGTTTAGCGGGAGCGGCCTTTGAGCAGTTCTTC. It codes for CASSGRLAGAAFEQFF.